A selection of T cell receptor beta chains follows, all from one sample in a study of vaccination and CD4 T cells after COVID-19. TCRdb passed the PCR reads through MiXCR, listing each CDR3 protein once. Of fewer than 13,000 distinct CDR3 sequences detected, roughly 23% appear once; the ten largest clones hold roughly an eighth. These TCRs are of unknown antigen specificity. This specimen was CD4+ T cells from blood, cultured in vitro, taken after SARS-CoV-2 vaccination. These receptor sequences come from a human donor who had recovered from COVID-19. CDR3s include the opening cysteine and the closing phenylalanine or tryptophan. The D gene is left open where the match is weak. For some rows the clone size is stated as once, few or many, or as a class when expanded; others skip it.

v_gene: TRBV28; j_gene: TRBJ2-5; abundance: .; d_gene: .; CDR3aa: CASSRDNGETQYF; CDR3nt: TGTGCCAGCAGCAGGGACAATGGAGAGACCCAGTACTTC
v_gene: TRBV19; j_gene: TRBJ2-4; abundance: .; d_gene: .; CDR3aa: CASRTGFGIQYF; CDR3nt: TGTGCCAGCAGAACAGGGTTCGGCATTCAGTACTTC
v_gene: TRBV20-1; j_gene: TRBJ2-1; abundance: few; d_gene: TRBD2; CDR3aa: CSARDPQGSGRGVEQFF; CDR3nt: TGCAGTGCTAGAGACCCCCAAGGTAGCGGGAGGGGAGTTGAGCAGTTCTTC
v_gene: TRBV20-1; j_gene: TRBJ1-4; abundance: .; d_gene: TRBD1; CDR3aa: CSARGGQGANEKLFF; CDR3nt: TGCAGTGCTAGAGGGGGTCAGGGGGCGAATGAAAAACTGTTTTTT
v_gene: TRBV4-3; j_gene: TRBJ2-5; abundance: few; d_gene: TRBD1; CDR3aa: CASSRTQTGGAETQYF; CDR3nt: TGCGCCAGCAGCCGCACACAAACAGGGGGCGCAGAGACCCAGTACTTC
v_gene: TRBV9; j_gene: TRBJ1-6; abundance: .; d_gene: .; CDR3aa: CASSAARGNSPLHF; CDR3nt: TGTGCCAGCAGCGCAGCCAGGGGCAATTCACCCCTCCACTTT
v_gene: TRBV20-1; j_gene: TRBJ2-5; abundance: medium-sized; d_gene: TRBD2; CDR3aa: CSADKGLAGETQYF; CDR3nt: TGCAGTGCCGATAAGGGACTAGCTGGAGAGACCCAGTACTTC
v_gene: TRBV7-2; j_gene: TRBJ2-5; abundance: medium-sized; d_gene: TRBD2; CDR3aa: CASSLGSLAGSPETQYF; CDR3nt: TGTGCCAGCAGCTTAGGCTCCCTAGCGGGAAGTCCGGAGACCCAGTACTTC
v_gene: TRBV20-1; j_gene: TRBJ1-1; abundance: few; d_gene: TRBD1; CDR3aa: CSAPRQGMNTEAFF; CDR3nt: TGCAGTGCCCCCAGACAGGGTATGAACACTGAAGCTTTCTTT
v_gene: TRBV19; j_gene: TRBJ2-6; abundance: .; d_gene: .; CDR3aa: CASSIDSSGANVLTF; CDR3nt: TGTGCCAGTAGTATCGACAGCTCTGGGGCCAACGTCCTGACTTTC
v_gene: TRBV27; j_gene: TRBJ1-5; abundance: .; d_gene: .; CDR3aa: CASSLARNQPQHF; CDR3nt: TGTGCCAGCAGTTTAGCCAGAAATCAGCCCCAGCATTTT
v_gene: TRBV10-1; j_gene: TRBJ2-2; abundance: .; d_gene: .; CDR3aa: CASSEAGTGELFF; CDR3nt: TGCGCCAGCAGTGAGGCTGGCACCGGGGAGCTGTTTTTT
v_gene: TRBV6-5; j_gene: TRBJ2-4; abundance: few; d_gene: TRBD1; CDR3aa: CASSYDTPTGSKNIQYF; CDR3nt: TGTGCCAGCAGTTACGACACCCCGACAGGGTCCAAAAACATTCAGTACTTC
v_gene: TRBV18; j_gene: TRBJ2-2; abundance: .; d_gene: .; CDR3aa: CASSPGRGNTGELFF; CDR3nt: TGTGCCAGCTCACCAGGCAGGGGAAACACCGGGGAGCTGTTTTTT
v_gene: TRBV19; j_gene: TRBJ2-1; abundance: .; d_gene: .; CDR3aa: CASSGRYNEQFF; CDR3nt: TGTGCCAGTAGTGGGAGATACAATGAGCAGTTCTTC
v_gene: TRBV7-2; j_gene: TRBJ1-3; abundance: .; d_gene: TRBD1; CDR3aa: CASSSGGASSGNTIYF; CDR3nt: TGTGCCAGCAGTTCAGGGGGGGCGAGCTCTGGAAACACCATATATTTT
v_gene: TRBV2; j_gene: TRBJ1-1; abundance: .; d_gene: .; CDR3aa: CASSEEIYSEAFF; CDR3nt: TGTGCCAGCAGTGAAGAAATTTATAGTGAAGCTTTCTTT
v_gene: TRBV7-9; j_gene: TRBJ1-1; abundance: .; d_gene: .; CDR3aa: CASSLAYARPRMNTEAFF; CDR3nt: TGTGCCAGCAGCTTAGCATACGCCAGACCGAGGATGAACACTGAAGCTTTCTTT
v_gene: TRBV7-9; j_gene: TRBJ2-7; abundance: few; d_gene: TRBD2; CDR3aa: CASSSLRLAEGYEQYF; CDR3nt: TGTGCCAGCAGCTCCCTCCGTCTAGCGGAGGGCTACGAGCAGTACTTC
v_gene: TRBV7-8; j_gene: TRBJ2-2; abundance: large; d_gene: .; CDR3aa: CATHGGDGELFF; CDR3nt: TGTGCCACCCATGGCGGGGACGGGGAGCTGTTTTTT
v_gene: TRBV6-2/TRBV6-3; j_gene: TRBJ2-1; abundance: few; d_gene: .; CDR3aa: CASRSWTSSYNEQFF; CDR3nt: TGTGCCAGCAGATCCTGGACGAGCTCCTACAATGAGCAGTTCTTC
v_gene: TRBV27; j_gene: TRBJ1-1; abundance: .; d_gene: TRBD1; CDR3aa: CASSSFISSGTGGNTEAFF; CDR3nt: TGTGCCAGCAGTTCCTTCATTTCATCCGGGACAGGGGGCAACACTGAAGCTTTCTTT
v_gene: TRBV19; j_gene: TRBJ2-5; abundance: .; d_gene: TRBD2; CDR3aa: CASSMVSGRAGETQYF; CDR3nt: TGTGCCAGTAGTATGGTCAGCGGGAGGGCCGGGGAGACCCAGTACTTC
v_gene: TRBV19; j_gene: TRBJ2-5; abundance: few; d_gene: .; CDR3aa: CASIRAETQYF; CDR3nt: TGTGCCAGTATTCGAGCGGAGACCCAGTACTTC
v_gene: TRBV10-3; j_gene: TRBJ1-1; abundance: .; d_gene: .; CDR3aa: CAISESFSRDSEAFF; CDR3nt: TGTGCCATCAGTGAGTCATTTTCCCGCGATTCTGAAGCTTTCTTT
v_gene: TRBV7-3; j_gene: TRBJ2-1; abundance: few; d_gene: TRBD2; CDR3aa: CASSSYTSGRAEGGNEQFF; CDR3nt: TGTGCCAGCAGCTCCTATACTAGCGGGAGGGCCGAGGGGGGGAATGAGCAGTTCTTC
v_gene: TRBV29-1; j_gene: TRBJ1-2; abundance: few; d_gene: .; CDR3aa: CSVEGGGHYGYTF; CDR3nt: TGCAGCGTTGAAGGGGGAGGCCACTATGGCTACACCTTC
v_gene: TRBV20-1; j_gene: TRBJ1-6; abundance: few; d_gene: .; CDR3aa: CSARGNKNSPLHF; CDR3nt: TGCAGTGCTAGGGGTAACAAAAATTCACCCCTCCACTTT
v_gene: TRBV20-1; j_gene: TRBJ2-7; abundance: .; d_gene: TRBD1; CDR3aa: CSAGNRDRGTHEQYF; CDR3nt: TGCAGTGCTGGTAACCGGGACAGGGGGACACACGAGCAGTACTTC